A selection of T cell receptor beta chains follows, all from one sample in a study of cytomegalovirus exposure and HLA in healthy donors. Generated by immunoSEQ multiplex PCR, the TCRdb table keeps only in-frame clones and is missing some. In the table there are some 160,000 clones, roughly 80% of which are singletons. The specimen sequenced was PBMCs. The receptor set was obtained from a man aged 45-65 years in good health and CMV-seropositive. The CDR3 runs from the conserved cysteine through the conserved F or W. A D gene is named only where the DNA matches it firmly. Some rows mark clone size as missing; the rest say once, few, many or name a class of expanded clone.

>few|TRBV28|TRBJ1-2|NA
TGTGCCAGCACCACAGGTGGATGGGGCTATGGCTACACCTTC
CASTTGGWGYGYTF
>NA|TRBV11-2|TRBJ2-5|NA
TGTGCCAGCAGCTTAGAATCGGGGGTCGGGGAGCAGTACTTC
CASSLESGVGEQYF
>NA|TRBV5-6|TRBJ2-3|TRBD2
TGTGCCAGCAGCAAGACTAGCGGGGGCCTTAGCACAGATACGCAGTATTTT
CASSKTSGGLSTDTQYF
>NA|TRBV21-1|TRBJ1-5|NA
TGTGCCAGCAGCAAAGTGGGGGAGGGAGGCAATCAGCCCCAGCATTTT
CASSKVGEGGNQPQHF
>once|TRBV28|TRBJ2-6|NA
TGTGCCAGCAGTCCGTCAGGGACTGGGGCCAACGTCCTGACTTTC
CASSPSGTGANVLTF
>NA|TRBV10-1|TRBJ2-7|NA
TGCGCCAGCAGTGGGGCCGAGACCGAGCAGTACTTC
CASSGAETEQYF
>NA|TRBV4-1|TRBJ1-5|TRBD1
TGCGCCAGCAGCCAAGGGGACAGGGGGCACGATCAGCCCCAGCATTTT
CASSQGDRGHDQPQHF
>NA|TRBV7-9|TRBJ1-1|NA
TGTGCCAGCAGCTCCGGGGTGACGGAAGCTTTCTTT
CASSSGVTEAFF
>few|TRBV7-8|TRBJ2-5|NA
TGTGCCAGCAGCCCCCGGTTGCGGGGGCCTTGGAAAGAGACCCAGTACTTC
CASSPRLRGPWKETQYF
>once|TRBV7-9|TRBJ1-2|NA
TGTGCCAGCAGCTTAGGGGCAGACCACTATGGCTACACCTTC
CASSLGADHYGYTF
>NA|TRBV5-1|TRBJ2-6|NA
TGCGCCAGCAGCCAGCGAGTAACTGGGGCCAACGTCCTGACTTTC
CASSQRVTGANVLTF
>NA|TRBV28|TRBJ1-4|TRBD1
TGTGCCAGCAGAAAACAGGGGAGGAAGGAAAAACTGTTTTTT
CASRKQGRKEKLFF
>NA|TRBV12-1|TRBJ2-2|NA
TGTGCCAGCAGCTTTTGCCACTCTAGCGGGGGAAACACCGGGGAGCTGTTTTTT
CASSFCHSSGGNTGELFF
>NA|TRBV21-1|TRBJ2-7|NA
TGTGCCAGCAGCAACGGAGCGAGCTCCTACGAGCAGTACTTC
CASSNGASSYEQYF
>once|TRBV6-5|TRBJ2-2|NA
TGTGCCAGCAGTCTCGACAGACTTGGTACCGGGGAGCTGTTTTTT
CASSLDRLGTGELFF
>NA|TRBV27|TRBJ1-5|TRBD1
TGTGCCAGCAGCGACAGGGGCCGGGGGCCCCAGCATTTT
CASSDRGRGPQHF
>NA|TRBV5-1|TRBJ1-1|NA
TGCGCCAGCAGTTGGCAGGGTACTGAAGCTTTCTTT
CASSWQGTEAFF
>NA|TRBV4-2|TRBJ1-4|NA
TGTGCCAGCAGCCAAGATCCCATTGCAACTAATGAAAAACTGTTTTTT
CASSQDPIATNEKLFF
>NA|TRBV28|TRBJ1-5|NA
TGTGCCAGCAGCCGCGCCGCCAATCAGCCCCAGCATTTT
CASSRAANQPQHF
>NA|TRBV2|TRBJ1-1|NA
TGTGCCAGCAGTGTCCTTGAAGCTTTCTTT
CASSVLEAFF
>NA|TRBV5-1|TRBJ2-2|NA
TGCGCCAGCAGCTTGGTGTCTAACACCGGGGAGCTGTTTTTT
CASSLVSNTGELFF
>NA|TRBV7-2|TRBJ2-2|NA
TGTGCCAGCAGCTTAGGGCCCGGAGGGGCCGGGGAGCTGTTTTTT
CASSLGPGGAGELFF